Presented here are 29 T cell receptor beta chains from one specimen sequenced in a study of T cells in pancreatic ductal adenocarcinoma. The selected patients with pancreatic ductal adenocarcinoma had surgery but no neoadjuvant therapy. The repertoire was sequenced with immunoSEQ multiplex PCR; TCRdb's copy has only in-frame clones and lacks some. The table has roughly 100,000 clones, roughly 96% seen once. Sequences were obtained from PBMCs. Receptors were obtained from a human donor with pancreatic ductal adenocarcinoma.

This clone was found once. The V gene is TRBV18, the J gene TRBJ2-7; TRBD2 is a possible D gene (5 bases). The V and J ends lost 0 bases and 1 base respectively, with 13 bases between them. This CDR3 is built from 16 residues. Per the germline V gene, CDR1 is KGHSH and CDR2 is LQKENI. CDR3 nucleotides: TGTGCCAGCTCACCACCGGTTTTGAGGGATTCCTACGAGCAGTACTTC. This codes for CASSPPVLRDSYEQYF.

The chain has TRBV5-1 and TRBJ2-7; D possibly corresponds to TRBD1 (5 bases). The germline CDR1 and CDR2 sequences are SGHRS and YFSETQ. This CDR3 has 16 amino acids. Trimming removed 1 base at V and 2 bases at J, with 16 bases between. Here the CDR3 reads CASSLKSPRVPYEQYF. The DNA of the CDR3 is TGCGCCAGCAGCTTGAAATCCCCCAGGGTCCCCTACGAGCAGTACTTC.

The chain carries TRBV2 and TRBJ2-7, with 8 nucleotides matching TRBD2. Germline CDR1 SNHLY, CDR2 FYNNEI. The J segment lost 2 bases and the V segment lost 6 bases, leaving 3 bases of the junction unmatched. CDR3 size: 13 residues. The CDR3 here is CASSAGGTYEQYF. DNA of the CDR3: TGTGCCAGCAGCGCGGGAGGAACCTACGAGCAGTACTTC.

The J gene is TRBJ2-3, the V gene TRBV11-2; TRBD2 matches 10 bases. Germline V gene sequence: CDR1 SGHAT, CDR2 FQNNGV. The ends lost 0 bases at V and 4 bases at J; junction bases unmatched: 7. The CDR3 covers 17 residues. In DNA form, the CDR3 reads TGTGCCAGCAGCTTAGATAGGGCTAGCGGGAGTGCAGATACGCAGTATTTT. Encoded protein: CASSLDRASGSADTQYF.

The V gene is TRBV5-1, the J gene TRBJ2-1; 7 bases match TRBD1. Unmatched junction bases numbered 5, after V lost 3 bases and J lost 5 bases. CDR3 length equals 14 residues. The germline gives CDR1 SGHRS, CDR2 YFSETQ. DNA of the CDR3: TGCGCCAGCAGCTATCCGGGACAGAACAATGAGCAGTTCTTC. Translated, it gives CASSYPGQNNEQFF.

This sequence joins TRBV10-3 and TRBJ2-7, with 10 bases identical to TRBD1. The V gene end was trimmed by 3 bases and the J gene end by 4 bases; junction bases not matched to a gene: 6. The CDR3 loop spans 15 amino acids. CDR1 is ENHRY and CDR2 is SYGVKD in the germline V gene. CDR3: CAISDPGQGSYEQYF. CDR3 bases: TGTGCCATCAGTGACCCGGGACAGGGGTCTTACGAGCAGTACTTC.

The rearrangement links TRBV5-1 to TRBJ2-5, with TRBD2 matching 8 bases. Germline V lookup: CDR1 SGHRS, CDR2 YFSETQ. V gave up 10 bases and J gave up 5 bases; unmatched junction bases: 4. This CDR3 contains 11 residues. The CDR3, as DNA: TGCGCCCTGCGGGGGGCGGAGACCCAGTACTTC. This sequence encodes CALRGAETQYF.

This chain uses TRBV5-1 with TRBJ2-7; 8 positions agree with TRBD1. The J segment lost 6 bases and the V segment lost 5 bases, leaving 7 bases of the junction unmatched. From germline, CDR1 is SGHRS and CDR2 YFSETQ. This CDR3 is built from 13 residues. The CDR3 nucleotides read TGCGCCAGCAGGCAAACCGGGACAGGCGAGCAGTACTTC. Translating gives CASRQTGTGEQYF.

The chain links TRBV6-1 to TRBJ2-2, with a tentative D call TRBD2 (5 bases). Per germline, CDR1 MNHNS and CDR2 SASEGT. Trimming left V 8 bases short and J 0 bases short, with 13 bases between. This CDR3 is built from 15 residues. The chain's CDR3 is CASELRAANTGELFF. For the CDR3, the DNA is TGTGCCAGCGAATTGCGGGCGGCGAACACCGGGGAGCTGTTTTTT.

The V gene is TRBV11-3, the J gene TRBJ2-7; the match to TRBD2 covers 7 bases. The CDR3 extends over 12 amino acids. V trimming: 7 bases; J trimming: 0 bases; junction bases outside the gene matches: 0. Germline CDR1 SGHNT, CDR2 YENEEA. The CDR3: CASTSGSYEQYF. CDR3 DNA sequence: TGTGCCAGCACTAGCGGCTCCTACGAGCAGTACTTC. The full variable domain, its missing parts supplied by reference TRBV11-3 and TRBJ2-7, is EAGVVQSPRYKIIEKKQPVAFWCNPISGHNTLYWYLQNLGQGPELLIRYENEEAVDDSQLPKDRFSAERLKGVDSTLKIQPAELGDSAVYLCASTSGSYEQYFGPGTRLTVT.

The chain uses TRBV4-1 and TRBJ2-7; 11 nucleotides align to TRBD2. V lost 4 bases, J lost 7 bases, and 12 bases stayed unmatched. This CDR3 contains 16 residues. Germline V lookup: CDR1 MGHRA, CDR2 YSYEKL. Here the CDR3 reads CASSPTWTSGSVEQYF. The CDR3 coding sequence is TGCGCCAGCAGCCCTACTTGGACTAGCGGGTCTGTAGAGCAGTACTTC.

The chain uses TRBV7-9 and TRBJ1-4; no clear D. This CDR3 is 14 amino acids long. Germline lookup yields CDR1 SEHNR and CDR2 FQNEAQ (reference sequence). Trimming left V 2 bases short and J 4 bases short, with 8 bases between. CDR3 coding DNA: TGTGCCAGCAGCTTATCTGAGGTTAATGAAAAACTGTTTTTT. This encodes CASSLSEVNEKLFF.

The chain joins TRBV7-7 to TRBJ2-2; TRBD1 matches 8 bases. The germline V gene has CDR1 SSHAT and CDR2 FNYEAQ (reference sequence). Trimming removed 3 bases from V and 5 bases from J; junction bases left unmatched: 8. This CDR3 is built from 16 residues. Written as DNA, the CDR3 is TGTGCCAGCAGCTTTCGAAACAGGGGGGAAACCGGGGAGCTGTTTTTT. This codes for CASSFRNRGETGELFF.

The chain uses TRBV7-2 and TRBJ1-4; D is uncertain. The CDR3 spans 12 residues. V dropped 5 bases and J dropped 10 bases, with 11 bases sitting between them. In germline, CDR1 is SGHTA, CDR2 FQGNSA. The CDR3 bases are TGTGCCAGCAGCCAAGAGGCTCGAAAACTGTTTTTT. It is translated as CASSQEARKLFF.

The chain couples TRBV30 to TRBJ2-7; the match to TRBD1 covers 10 bases. The junction had 4 bases not matched to a gene; V was cut back by 2 bases and J by 6 bases. CDR1 and CDR2 from the germline V gene are GTSNPN and SVGIG (reference sequence). This CDR3 has 13 amino acids. The CDR3 DNA is TGTGCCTGGAGTCCGAGGACAGGGGGCGAGCAGTACTTC. Residues: CAWSPRTGGEQYF.

The chain carries TRBV15 and TRBJ2-3, with D possibly being TRBD1 (6 bases). The CDR3 is 18 residues long. With 5 bases removed from V and 0 bases from J, the gap between germline ends came to 21 bases. CDR1 and CDR2 (germline): LNHNV, YYDKDF (reference sequence). CDR3: CATSSTAGTSRSTDTQYF. The CDR3 DNA reads TGTGCCACCAGCTCCACTGCCGGGACAAGCCGAAGCACAGATACGCAGTATTTT. Full variable domain (rest looked up from reference TRBV15 and TRBJ2-3): DAMVIQNPRYQVTQFGKPVTLSCSQTLNHNVMYWYQQKSSQAPKLLFHYYDKDFNNEADTPDNFQSRRPNTSFCFLDIRSPGLGDTAMYLCATSSTAGTSRSTDTQYFGPGTRLTVL.

The V gene is TRBV6-1, the J gene TRBJ2-3; D is undetermined. This CDR3 is built from 15 residues. Germline loops: CDR1 MNHNS, CDR2 SASEGT. Trimming shortened V by 7 bases and J by 0 bases, and 14 bases separated the two germline ends. This CDR3 is CASTEEGGSTDTQYF. Written as DNA, the CDR3 is TGTGCCAGCACCGAGGAAGGCGGTAGCACAGATACGCAGTATTTT.

The CDR3: CASSRSRPGTEAFF. The CDR3 DNA reads TGTGCCAGCAGTCGATCCCGGCCGGGGACTGAAGCTTTCTTT. The genes are TRBV7-2 and TRBJ1-1, with no clear D. This CDR3 has 14 amino acids. V was shortened by 6 bases and J by 5 bases, with 16 bases between the two germline ends. The V gene's germline CDR1 is SGHTA and CDR2 FQGNSA.

To note about this clone: One end of the junction varies from germline; a read error may be responsible. The chain combines TRBV7-9 with TRBJ2-3; possibly TRBD2 for D (5 bases). Germline CDR1 reads SEHNR; CDR2 reads FQNEAQ (reference sequence). The CDR3 loop spans 13 amino acids. The CDR3 region is CASTYGGGDYLDF. Here the CDR3 DNA reads TGTGCCAGCACTTACGGAGGTGGTGACTACCTGGATTTT.

The chain links TRBV27 to TRBJ1-5; TRBD1 matches 8 bases. V dropped 8 bases and J dropped 0; count of bases not matched to a gene: 3. CDR3 size: 14 residues. Germline-derived CDR1 and CDR2 are MNHEY and SMNVEV (reference sequence). The chain's CDR3 is CASATGASNQPQHF. Here the CDR3 DNA reads TGTGCCAGCGCGACAGGGGCTAGCAATCAGCCCCAGCATTTT.

The rearrangement uses TRBV6-1 and TRBJ2-7; D perhaps matches TRBD1 (6 bases). Trimming stripped 9 bases from V and 0 bases from J, with 12 bases between. The CDR3 runs 13 residues. Germline lookup yields CDR1 MNHNS and CDR2 SASEGT. This CDR3 is CASRRDTSYEQYF. The CDR3 nucleotides read TGTGCCAGTCGCCGGGACACCTCCTACGAGCAGTACTTC.

V gene TRBV27 combines with J gene TRBJ2-7, with 10 bases identical to TRBD2. This CDR3 spans 14 amino acids. V lost 11 bases and J lost 3; bases outside the gene matches: 10. Germline-derived CDR1 and CDR2 are MNHEY and SMNVEV (reference sequence). The CDR3 reads CASSSLAGFYEQYF. Here the CDR3 DNA reads TGTGCCTCCTCGTCACTAGCGGGATTCTACGAGCAGTACTTC.

The rearrangement uses TRBV7-2 and TRBJ2-5; TRBD1 might be the D (5 bases). Germline assignment: CDR1 SGHTA and CDR2 FQGNSA. This CDR3 region has 14 residues. Trimming cost V 0 bases and J 14 bases, with 19 bases left between them. CDR3 region: CASSLAVGERSFYF. Here the CDR3 DNA reads TGTGCCAGCAGCTTAGCGGTAGGGGAACGGTCGTTCTACTTC.

The rearrangement uses TRBV9 and TRBJ2-2; 11 nucleotides agree with TRBD1. The V gene end was trimmed by 7 bases and the J gene end by 4 bases; junction bases not matched to a gene: 6. CDR3 length: 15 amino acids. CDR1 is SGDLS, CDR2 YYNGEE, per germline. The CDR3, as DNA: TGTGCCAGCCGGACAGGGGGCGAAAGCACCGGGGAGCTGTTTTTT. It specifies CASRTGGESTGELFF.

This clone was detected once. This chain uses TRBV5-1 with TRBJ2-3, with 9 nucleotides matching TRBD2. The germline V gene encodes CDR1 SGHRS and CDR2 YFSETQ. V shed 0 bases, J shed 4 bases, and the junction held 18 bases outside the gene matches. The CDR3 runs to 20 residues. Here the CDR3 reads CASSLEGTSSRRGWADTQYF. The DNA for the CDR3 is TGCGCCAGCAGCTTGGAAGGGACTAGCTCTCGGAGGGGATGGGCAGATACGCAGTATTTT.

This clone was seen just once. This chain uses TRBV6-6 with TRBJ1-2; weak D call: TRBD1 (5 bases). With 2 bases removed from V and 6 bases from J, the gap between germline ends came to 16 bases. This CDR3 comprises 15 residues. CDR1 MNHNY and CDR2 SVGAGI come from the germline V gene (reference sequence). The CDR3 reads CASSYPRKGEDGYTF. CDR3 bases: TGTGCCAGCAGTTACCCCAGGAAAGGGGAAGATGGCTACACCTTC.

The CDR3 nucleotides read TGTGCCAGCAGTGAAACTGACAGCTACCCGTACTTC. As protein: CASSETDSYPYF. The chain recombines TRBV2 with TRBJ2-7; possibly TRBD1 for D (5 bases). CDR3 size: 12 residues. Germline CDR1 and CDR2: SNHLY and FYNNEI. The germline V and J ends were trimmed by 2 bases and 12 bases, with 14 bases remaining between them.

The chain employs TRBV11-2 and TRBJ2-2; perhaps TRBD2 as D (5 bases). Between the trimmed V and J ends, which lost 2 bases and 0 bases, there was a span of 7 bases. This CDR3 region has 15 residues. Germline V gene lookup returns CDR1 SGHAT and CDR2 FQNNGV. The CDR3 sequence is CASSLNGANTGELFF. CDR3 bases: TGTGCCAGCAGCTTAAACGGGGCGAACACCGGGGAGCTGTTTTTT. Variable domain in full (rest from reference TRBV11-2 and TRBJ2-2): EAGVAQSPRYKIIEKRQSVAFWCNPISGHATLYWYQQILGQGPKLLIQFQNNGVVDDSQLPKDRFSAERLKGVDSTLKIQPAKLEDSAVYLCASSLNGANTGELFFGEGSRLTVL.

The genes are TRBV18 and TRBJ1-5, with no clear D. Between the trimmed V and J ends, which lost 3 bases and 0 bases, there was a span of 12 bases. Germline V gene data show CDR1 as KGHSH and CDR2 as LQKENI. This CDR3 region has 16 residues. Written as DNA, the CDR3 is TGTGCCAGCTCACCGGGCAGTTTATATAGCAATCAGCCCCAGCATTTT. Translated: CASSPGSLYSNQPQHF.